This T cell receptor beta chain was sequenced in a study of shared clonotypes between healthy human individuals. As for the study in general: Sampling drew on donors who were a couple of women and a few men aged 18 to 49. The study, taken as a whole, reports: An anticipated effect of sequencing depth on clonotype sharing among donors was recognized.

With V trimmed by 4 bases and J by 5 bases, 13 bases remained unmatched. Germline V gene lookup returns CDR1 PRHDT and CDR2 FYEKMQ (reference sequence). The CDR3 runs to 18 residues. This clone came up a few times. Its specificity is not known. Assay execution took place at the deep level. This table comes from immunoSEQ multiplex PCR, and its TCRdb copy is limited to in-frame clones, with some not included. The sample lists some 2.3 million clones; 90% to 95% were seen once. Adults of Caucasian background living in Nashville, Tennessee made up all donors. This rearrangement joins TRBV13 to TRBJ2-2, with 10 bases matching TRBD2. The clonotype comes from a man aged 18 to 30 in good health. Some clones in this sample may be carry-over from other donors' samples. The sample was naive CD4+ T cells from PBMCs. Stated subset: CD45RA+ positively selected. CDR3 amino acids: CASSYPGVAGGPTGELFF. CDR3 in DNA: TGTGCCAGCAGCTATCCGGGGGTAGCGGGGGGTCCGACCGGGGAGCTGTTTTTT.